The clone carrying this T cell receptor (beta chain) appeared a single time. What it recognizes is unknown. This specimen belongs to a study of Ad26.COV2.S vaccination and SARS-CoV-2 variants. From germline, CDR1 is SGDLS and CDR2 YYNGEE. Trimming removed 3 bases from V and 7 bases from J; junction bases left unmatched: 7. The CDR3 contains 15 residues. Whole-study results and caveats: Recipients of either vaccine or placebo displayed similar breadth of non-spike TCRs.

Treatment indicated: roughly 18 received Ad26.COV2.S at low or high dose, single or two shots; about 5 received placebo; per-sample allocation not given. Repertoires come from day 63 after the first vaccine or placebo injection. Wuhan-strain SARS-CoV-2 spike was expressed by the Ad26 vector that made up the vaccine. The repertoire was sequenced with immunoSEQ multiplex PCR; TCRdb's copy has only in-frame clones and lacks some. The sample has about half a million clones; roughly nine tenths are singletons. This receptor was identified in a person aged 18-60 years who received the Ad26.COV2.S COVID-19 vaccine or a placebo. Sequenced material: peripheral blood, taken in a trial of Ad26.COV2.S vaccine versus placebo. The V call is TRBV9, the J call TRBJ2-2; 9 bases line up with TRBD2. The CDR3 coding sequence is TGTGCCAGCAGCGGGTCTAGCGGGACGGGCGGGGAGCTGTTTTTT. Residues: CASSGSSGTGGELFF. The full variable domain, with the rest looked up from reference TRBV9 and TRBJ2-2, is DSGVTQTPKHLITATGQRVTLRCSPRSGDLSVYWYQQSLDQGLQFLIQYYNGEERAKGNILERFSAQQFPDLHSELNLSSLELGDSALYFCASSGSSGTGGELFFGEGSRLTVL.